Below, one T cell receptor (beta chain) is given with its context. This clonotype was counted a few times. What antigen it recognizes has not been identified. Within one base of it there is no much larger clone, and no base qualities were kept. PBMCs were isolated by Ficoll-Paque density gradient centrifugation. The data were obtained in a study of T-cell memory formation after mild COVID-19 (dated by TCRdb to the early 2020s). About the study as a whole: TCR sequence clusters from the two donors were largely donor specific. T-cell clones expanding and contracting after mild COVID-19 in a couple of donors were tracked by longitudinal TCRalpha and TCRbeta repertoire sequencing. Two young, previously healthy adult volunteers made up the cohort, one male and one female. Findings and caveats that apply to the study as a whole: Some responding clones were detected in pre-infection memory, which suggested that pre-existing cross-reactive memory T cells had joined the SARS-CoV-2 response. The study covered only a couple of mild cases, and larger cohorts including severe cases with pre-infection samples were considered necessary. Whether the second-wave clones peaking on day 37 were SARS-CoV-2 specific was not confirmed. Contracting CD4+ clones appeared mostly in the CM and EM memory subsets, whereas CD8+ clones were enriched in EMRA. From day 15 to 85, contracting clones showed balanced CD4/CD8 phenotypes, whereas a second wave of clones that expanded from day 15 to 37 leaned towards CD4+.

TCRdb lists the instrument as Illumina NovaSeq 6000. Using 5'RACE with constant-segment primers, TCRalpha and TCRbeta cDNA libraries were constructed, with sample barcodes and unique molecular identifiers added in the process. Trizol reagent was used to extract RNA from every sample. Library amplification was performed in two PCR steps, and a second sample barcode and Illumina TruSeq adapters were introduced in the second step. The libraries were sequenced on an Illumina NovaSeq using 2 x 150 bp paired-end reads. On the authors' methods: The reads were demultiplexed and collapsed into UMI-guided consensus sequences using migec v1.2.7. With mixcr v2.1.11, UMI consensuses were aligned to TRA and TRB V and J templates and assembled into clonotypes. Clonotypes were classified as expanded or contracted when called significant by both edgeR and NoisET, with noise models trained on biological replicates. For edgeR calls, the cutoffs were a false discovery rate-adjusted p below 0.01 and a log2 fold-change threshold of 1. As an exploratory analysis of dynamics, PCA with hierarchical clustering was applied to max-normalized trajectories of the 1000 most abundant clonotypes. Separately sequenced CD4+ and CD8+ repertoires were used to assign the CD4 or CD8 phenotype of responding clones. The public reads were run again by TCRdb, first through fastp at Q25 and then through MiXCR, and only productive beta chains were kept. Each record represents a unique CDR3 protein, reported with the most common genes and DNA among its rows. TCRdb's processing, not the study's, gives the V and J calls here. For this sample the table gives some 180,000 distinct CDR3 sequences, of which around a sixth were detected only once. The ten largest make up roughly 4% of the sample.

Sequenced: PBMCs or a T cell subset sorted from them (not recorded which). The sequence came from a man between 18 and 29 years old who had mild COVID-19 (a few samples of this study predate the infection). The sample titles of this study are shuffled in the database, so cell type and time point are left out; the donor was told from shared clones.

The bases read TGTGCCAGCAGCCAAGATTCTACCAGAGCGCCCCTCCACTTT. Its protein is CASSQDSTRAPLHF. The chain links TRBV14 with TRBJ1-6; no D gene call is confident. The CDR3, cysteine through phenylalanine, is 14 amino acids long. The entry retains the CDR3 DNA only, 42 bases that are in frame from base 1. V sheds 0 bases and J sheds 13 bases, leaving 13 bases between their ends. Sequences SGHDN (CDR1) and FVKESK (CDR2) are obtained from the germline V gene.